This T cell receptor beta chain came from a study of blood T cells in healthy people across ages. The germline V gene has CDR1 DFQATT and CDR2 SNEGSKA (reference sequence). V was trimmed by 6 bases and J by 5 bases, leaving 16 bases between them. The CDR3 runs 13 residues. Primers used in a second PCR of about 6 to 11 cycles were a sample-barcoded 5' primer and a J-beta primer mix. Each single sample gave us at least 2.5 million CDR3-containing paired-end reads. TCRdb re-called the 5' RACE reads through MiXCR, storing one row per CDR3 protein. The sample contains about 1.8 million distinct CDR3 sequences, about 50% of which appear only once.

This TCR came from a woman aged 40 to 50 in good health. The genes are TRBV20-1 and TRBJ2-5; D is uncertain. Sequenced input: blood. The CDR3 DNA follows: TGCAGTGCCGGACCGACAATAACGGAGACCCAGTACTTC. It translates to CSAGPTITETQYF.